This TCR beta chain was sequenced in a study of cytomegalovirus exposure and HLA in healthy donors. Study results and caveats: An analysis that was carried out later associated 16,951 TCR beta sequences with HLA alleles at 0.05 false discovery rate. Later analysis demonstrated an association between a missense DCLRE1C variant and TCR beta V- and J-gene trimming. Immune exposure data for these donors was limited to CMV serostatus.

The PCR used 60 Vbeta and 13 Jbeta primers. Measured with immunoSEQ multiplex PCR; TCRdb has only the in-frame clones, and not every one. Among under 200,000 clones listed, roughly 79% were seen once. The CDR3 has 15 amino acids. Germline V lookup: CDR1 MNHEY, CDR2 SMNVEV (reference sequence). V gave up 5 bases and J gave up 5 bases; unmatched junction bases: 4. To note about this clone: Its matching antigen is unknown.

The clonotype comes from a young man in good health and CMV-seronegative. Material: PBMCs. The chain recombines TRBV27 with TRBJ2-1; 12 bases align to TRBD2. The CDR3 region is CASSPRLAGDNEQFF. CDR3 DNA: TGTGCCAGCAGTCCCAGACTAGCGGGAGACAATGAGCAGTTCTTC.